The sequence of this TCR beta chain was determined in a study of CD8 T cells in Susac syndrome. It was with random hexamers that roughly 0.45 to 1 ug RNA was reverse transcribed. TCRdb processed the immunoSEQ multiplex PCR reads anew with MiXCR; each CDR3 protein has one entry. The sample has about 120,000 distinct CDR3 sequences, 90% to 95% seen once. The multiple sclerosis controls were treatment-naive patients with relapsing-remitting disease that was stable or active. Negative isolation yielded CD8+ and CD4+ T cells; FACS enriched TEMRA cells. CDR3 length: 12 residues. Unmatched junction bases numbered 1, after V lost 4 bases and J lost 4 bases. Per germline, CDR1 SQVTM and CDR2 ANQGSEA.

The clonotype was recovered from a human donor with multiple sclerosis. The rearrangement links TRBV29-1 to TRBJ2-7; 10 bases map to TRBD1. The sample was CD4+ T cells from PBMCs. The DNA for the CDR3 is TGCAGCGTTGGACAGGGGGCGTACGAGCAGTACTTC. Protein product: CSVGQGAYEQYF.